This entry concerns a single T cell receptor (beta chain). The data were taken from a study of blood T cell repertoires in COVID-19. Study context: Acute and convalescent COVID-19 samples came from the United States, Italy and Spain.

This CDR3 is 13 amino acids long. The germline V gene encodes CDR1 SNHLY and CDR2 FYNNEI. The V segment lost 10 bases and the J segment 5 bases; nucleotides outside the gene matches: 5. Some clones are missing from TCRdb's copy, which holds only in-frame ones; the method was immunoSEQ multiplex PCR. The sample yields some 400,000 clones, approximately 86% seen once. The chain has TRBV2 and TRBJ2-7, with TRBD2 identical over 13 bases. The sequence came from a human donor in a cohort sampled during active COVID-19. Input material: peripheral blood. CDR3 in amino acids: CATWTSGGHEQYF. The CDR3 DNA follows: TGTGCCACCTGGACTAGCGGGGGCCACGAGCAGTACTTC.